The present TCR beta chain was sequenced within a study of cytomegalovirus exposure and HLA in healthy donors. As for the study in general: Clustering assigned 81% of the approximately 390 genotyped donors to the Caucasian-associated ancestry cluster. Study-level results: Some TCR beta chains (164 of them) were listed as cytomegalovirus-associated. Most subjects had HLA-A and HLA-B alleles reportedly predicted accurately by TCR beta sequences.

Donors sampled were nominally healthy, though unrecorded immune exposures were likely. V gave up 1 base and J gave up 8 bases; unmatched junction bases: 11. The CDR3 spans 16 residues. Germline CDR1 reads SGHVS; CDR2 reads FQNEAQ. The PCR was carried out with 60 Vbeta primers and 13 Jbeta primers. Some clones are missing from TCRdb's copy, which holds only in-frame ones; the method was immunoSEQ multiplex PCR. The sample shows 90,000 to 110,000 clones, 60% to 85% of them seen only once. A remark on this clone: The antigen remains unidentified.

The receptor's source is a man aged 35 to 55 in good health and CMV-seronegative. Sequencing was performed on PBMCs. The chain joins TRBV7-8 to TRBJ1-2, with 9 positions matching TRBD1. The DNA of the CDR3 is TGTGCCAGCAGCTTAGATAGGTACAGGGGGCGAGGAGGCTACACCTTC. Translated, it gives CASSLDRYRGRGGYTF. The full variable domain, in which reference TRBV7-8 and TRBJ1-2 provide the parts outside the CDR3, is GAGVSQSPRYKVAKRGQDVALRCDPISGHVSLFWYQQALGQGPEFLTYFQNEAQLDKSGLPSDRFFAERPEGSVSTLKIQRTQQEDSAVYLCASSLDRYRGRGGYTFGSGTRLTVV.